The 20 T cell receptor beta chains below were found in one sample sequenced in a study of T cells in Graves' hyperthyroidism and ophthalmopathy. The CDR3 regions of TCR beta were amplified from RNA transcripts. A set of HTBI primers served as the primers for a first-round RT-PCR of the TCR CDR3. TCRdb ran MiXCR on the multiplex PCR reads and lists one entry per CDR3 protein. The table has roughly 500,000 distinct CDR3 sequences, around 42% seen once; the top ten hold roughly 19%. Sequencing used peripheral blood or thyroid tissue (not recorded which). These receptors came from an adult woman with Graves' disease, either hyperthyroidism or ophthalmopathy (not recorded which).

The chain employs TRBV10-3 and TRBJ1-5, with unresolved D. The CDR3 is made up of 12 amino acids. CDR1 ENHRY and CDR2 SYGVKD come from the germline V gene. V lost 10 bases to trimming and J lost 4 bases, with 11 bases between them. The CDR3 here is CATTSGNQPQHF. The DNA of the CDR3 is TGTGCCACGACGAGCGGGAATCAGCCCCAGCATTTT.

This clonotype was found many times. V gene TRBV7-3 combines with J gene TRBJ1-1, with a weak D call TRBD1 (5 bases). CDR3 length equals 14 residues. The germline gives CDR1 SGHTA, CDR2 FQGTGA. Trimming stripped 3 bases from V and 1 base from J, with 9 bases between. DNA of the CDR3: TGTGCCAGCAGCTTTCCGGGGGAGAACACTGAAGCTTTCTTT. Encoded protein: CASSFPGENTEAFF.

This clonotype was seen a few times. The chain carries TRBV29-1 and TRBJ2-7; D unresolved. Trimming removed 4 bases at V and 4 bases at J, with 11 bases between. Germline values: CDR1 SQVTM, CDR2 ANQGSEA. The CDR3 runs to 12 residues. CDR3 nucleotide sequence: TGCAGCGTTGCCCAGCATGGGTACGAGCAGTACTTC. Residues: CSVAQHGYEQYF.

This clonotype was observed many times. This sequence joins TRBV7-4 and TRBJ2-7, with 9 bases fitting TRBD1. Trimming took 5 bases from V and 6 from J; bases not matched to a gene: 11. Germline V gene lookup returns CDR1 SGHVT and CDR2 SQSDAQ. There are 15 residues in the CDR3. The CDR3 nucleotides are TGTGCCAGCAGCATTTCCGGGACAGGGTGTCCCGAGCAGTACTTC. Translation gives CASSISGTGCPEQYF.

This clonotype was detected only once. The CDR3 coding sequence is TGCAGTGCGCCTCCGGGACTAGCGGGAGTCCCCGAGCATTTT. Translating it yields CSAPPGLAGVPEHF. The chain carries TRBV20-1 and TRBJ1-5, with D tentatively TRBD1 (5 bases). Trimming cost V 6 bases and J 14 bases, with 26 bases left between them. Germline V gene data show CDR1 as DFQATT and CDR2 as SNEGSKA (reference sequence). The CDR3 is 14 residues long.

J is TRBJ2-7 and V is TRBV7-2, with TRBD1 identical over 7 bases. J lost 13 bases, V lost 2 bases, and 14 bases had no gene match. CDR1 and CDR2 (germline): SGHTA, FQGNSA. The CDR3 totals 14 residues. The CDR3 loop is CASSLRNAPGQIYF. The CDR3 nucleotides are TGTGCCAGCAGCTTACGGAACGCTCCGGGACAGATTTACTTC.

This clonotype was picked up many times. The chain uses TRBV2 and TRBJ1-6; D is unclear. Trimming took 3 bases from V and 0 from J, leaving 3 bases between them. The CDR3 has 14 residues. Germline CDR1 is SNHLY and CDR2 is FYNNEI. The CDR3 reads CASSESSYNSPLHF. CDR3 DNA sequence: TGTGCCAGCAGTGAGAGCTCCTATAATTCACCCCTCCACTTT.

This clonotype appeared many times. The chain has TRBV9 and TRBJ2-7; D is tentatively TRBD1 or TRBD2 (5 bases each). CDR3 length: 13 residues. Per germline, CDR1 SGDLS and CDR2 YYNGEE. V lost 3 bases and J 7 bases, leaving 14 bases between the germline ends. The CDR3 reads CASSADYPGEQYF. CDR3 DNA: TGTGCCAGCAGCGCCGACTATCCAGGGGAGCAGTACTTC.

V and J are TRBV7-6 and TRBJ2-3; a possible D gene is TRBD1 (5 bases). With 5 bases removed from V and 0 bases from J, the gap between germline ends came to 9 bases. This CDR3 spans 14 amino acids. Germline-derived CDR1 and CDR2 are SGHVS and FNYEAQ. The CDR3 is CASSRRQSTDTQYF. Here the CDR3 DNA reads TGTGCCAGCAGCCGCAGACAGAGCACAGATACGCAGTATTTT.

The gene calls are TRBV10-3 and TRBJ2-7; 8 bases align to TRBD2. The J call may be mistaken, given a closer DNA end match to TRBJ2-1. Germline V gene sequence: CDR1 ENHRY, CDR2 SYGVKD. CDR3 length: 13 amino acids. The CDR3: CATGLGRVNEQFF. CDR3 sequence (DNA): TGTGCCACGGGGCTCGGGAGGGTCAATGAGCAGTTCTTC.

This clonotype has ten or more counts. The CDR3 nucleotides read TGTGCCAGCAAAACGGAGGGCCGGGCCAGTGAGACCCAGTACTTC. The encoded protein is CASKTEGRASETQYF. The rearrangement uses TRBV6-5 and TRBJ2-5, with a tentative D call TRBD2 (6 bases). Germline V gives CDR1 MNHEY, CDR2 SVGAGI. Trimming took 7 bases from V and 5 from J, leaving 20 bases between them. This CDR3 spans 15 amino acids.

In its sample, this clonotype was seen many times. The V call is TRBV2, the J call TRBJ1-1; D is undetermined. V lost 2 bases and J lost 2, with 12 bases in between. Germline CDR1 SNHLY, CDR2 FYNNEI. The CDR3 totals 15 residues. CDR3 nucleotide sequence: TGTGCCAGCAGTGAATCCAGAGGATCCAACACTGAAGCTTTCTTT. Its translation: CASSESRGSNTEAFF.

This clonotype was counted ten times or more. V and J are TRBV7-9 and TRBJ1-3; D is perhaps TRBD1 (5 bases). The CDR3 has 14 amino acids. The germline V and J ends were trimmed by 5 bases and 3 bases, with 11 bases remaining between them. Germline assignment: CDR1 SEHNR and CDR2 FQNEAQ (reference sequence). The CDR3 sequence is CASSLPRVGNTIYF. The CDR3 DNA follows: TGTGCCAGCAGCCTTCCCAGGGTTGGAAACACCATATATTTT.

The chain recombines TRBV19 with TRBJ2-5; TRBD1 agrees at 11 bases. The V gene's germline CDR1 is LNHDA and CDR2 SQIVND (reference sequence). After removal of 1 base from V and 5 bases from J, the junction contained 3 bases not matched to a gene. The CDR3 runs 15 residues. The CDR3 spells CASSIGTGGAETQYF. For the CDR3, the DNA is TGTGCCAGTAGTATAGGGACAGGGGGCGCGGAGACCCAGTACTTC.

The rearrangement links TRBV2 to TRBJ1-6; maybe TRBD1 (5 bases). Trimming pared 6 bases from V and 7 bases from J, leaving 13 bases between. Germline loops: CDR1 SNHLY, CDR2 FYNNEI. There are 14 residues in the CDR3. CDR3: CASSQVGLNSPLHF. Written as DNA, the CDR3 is TGTGCCAGCAGCCAAGTGGGACTAAATTCACCCCTCCACTTT. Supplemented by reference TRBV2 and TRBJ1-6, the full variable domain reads EPEVTQTPSHQVTQMGQEVILRCVPISNHLYFYWYRQILGQKVEFLVSFYNNEISEKSEIFDDQFSVERPDGSNFTLKIRSTKLEDSAMYFCASSQVGLNSPLHFGNGTRLTVT.

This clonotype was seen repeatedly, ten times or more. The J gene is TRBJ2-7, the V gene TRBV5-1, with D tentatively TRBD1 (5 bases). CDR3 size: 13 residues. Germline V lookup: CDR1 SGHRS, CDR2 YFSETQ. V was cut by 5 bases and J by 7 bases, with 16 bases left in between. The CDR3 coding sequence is TGCGCCAGCAGTGTTGGACACCCCTTGGAGCAGTACTTC. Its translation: CASSVGHPLEQYF.

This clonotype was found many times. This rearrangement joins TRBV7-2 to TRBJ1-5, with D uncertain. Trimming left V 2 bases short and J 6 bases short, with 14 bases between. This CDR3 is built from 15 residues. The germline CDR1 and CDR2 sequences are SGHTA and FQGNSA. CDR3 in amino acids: CASSLWARRFQPQHF. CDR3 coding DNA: TGTGCCAGCAGCTTATGGGCCAGGCGGTTTCAGCCCCAGCATTTT.

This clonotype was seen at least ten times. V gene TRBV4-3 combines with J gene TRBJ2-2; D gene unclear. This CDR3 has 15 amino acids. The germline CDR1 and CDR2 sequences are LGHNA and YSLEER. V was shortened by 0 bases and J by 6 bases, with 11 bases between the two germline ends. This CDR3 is CASSQDVGSAGELFF. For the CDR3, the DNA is TGCGCCAGCAGCCAAGATGTCGGGTCGGCCGGGGAGCTGTTTTTT.

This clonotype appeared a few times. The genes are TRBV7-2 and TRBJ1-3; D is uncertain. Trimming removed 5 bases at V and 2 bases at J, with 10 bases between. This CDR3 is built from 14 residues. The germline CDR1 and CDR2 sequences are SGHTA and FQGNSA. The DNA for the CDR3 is TGTGCCAGCAGCCCCCCGGTCACTGGAAACACCATATATTTT. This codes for CASSPPVTGNTIYF. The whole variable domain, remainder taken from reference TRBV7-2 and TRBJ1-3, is GAGVSQSPSNKVTEKGKDVELRCDPISGHTALYWYRQSLGQGLEFLIYFQGNSAPDKSGLPSDRFSAERTGGSVSTLTIQRTQQEDSAVYLCASSPPVTGNTIYFGEGSWLTVV.

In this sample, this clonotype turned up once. The CDR3 loop is CAISASTSGSQTQYF. CDR3 DNA sequence: TGTGCCATCAGTGCTTCGACTAGCGGGAGCCAGACCCAGTACTTC. The chain carries TRBV10-3 and TRBJ2-5, with 12 bases identical to TRBD2. Germline V gene sequence: CDR1 ENHRY, CDR2 SYGVKD. J lost 6 bases, V lost 4 bases, and 6 bases had no gene match. The CDR3 sequence is 15 residues long.